The text below deals with one TCR beta chain. In the authors' methods: Amplification of reference gene primers was used by the study to estimate nucleated cell counts. Sequenced by immunoSEQ multiplex PCR; TCRdb stores in-frame clones only, minus some. V, J and clone size are those of that table, while D and trimming were read from the DNA. The data contain about 670,000 clones, about 87% of them singletons. This CDR3 has 18 residues. Germline values: CDR1 LGHNA, CDR2 YSLEER. Deletions cut 4 bases from V and 2 bases from J, with 21 bases between. This sample stems from a study of blood T cell repertoires in COVID-19. Study details: Samples came from the United States, Italy and Spain, spanning acute and convalescent COVID-19. In each case, the material was cDNA or gDNA derived from T cells, B-cell-depleted T cells, or PBMCs.

This sequence joins TRBV4-3 and TRBJ2-1; tentative D call: TRBD1 (6 bases). This sequence originates from a woman aged 18-29 years with acute or convalescent COVID-19. Specimen: peripheral blood. CDR3 sequence reads: CASSRIYGQPGPYNEQFF. For the CDR3, the DNA is TGCGCCAGCAGCCGCATCTATGGACAGCCAGGACCCTACAATGAGCAGTTCTTC.